This T cell receptor (beta chain) derives from a study of T cell repertoires in cytomegalovirus infection. About the study: Well-studied HLA-B-restricted epitopes and recently identified HLA-C-restricted epitopes of CMV were both used in the study. An indication of both CMV infection and matching HLA type came from public TCR beta signatures. Study results and limitations: HLA-C-restricted CMV clonotypes gave the most frequent clonotype in two of eight donors.

TCRdb fed the reads into MiXCR, producing one record per CDR3 protein. Of 700,000 to 950,000 distinct CDR3 sequences in the sample, 32% were seen once. Comments on this clonotype: Its antigen is not known.

The source material was cultured CD8+ T cells from PBMCs, sampled from culture after CMV antigen stimulation. The TCR sequence derives from a human donor in good health (CMV status not recorded). Some clones in this sample may be carry-over from other donors' samples.

CDR3 sequence (DNA): TGTGCCAGCAGTGGCTCAACTTATAGCAATCAGCCCCAGCATTTT. It yields the protein CASSGSTYSNQPQHF. The rearrangement links TRBV2 to TRBJ1-5; the D is unclear. The CDR3 runs to 15 residues. Germline CDR1 SNHLY, CDR2 FYNNEI. Trimming removed 4 bases at V and 0 bases at J, with 10 bases between. Filled out from reference TRBV2 and TRBJ1-5, the complete variable domain reads EPEVTQTPSHQVTQMGQEVILRCVPISNHLYFYWYRQILGQKVEFLVSFYNNEISEKSEIFDDQFSVERPDGSNFTLKIRSTKLEDSAMYFCASSGSTYSNQPQHFGDGTRLSIL.